This T cell receptor beta chain was found in a study of T cell repertoires in cytomegalovirus infection. Broader study findings: HLA-C-restricted CMV clonotypes gave the most frequent clonotype in two of eight donors. The study identified carriers of CMV plus the relevant HLA from cumulative public TCR beta family frequency.

Germline V lookup: CDR1 MNHNY, CDR2 SVGAGI (reference sequence). This CDR3 comprises 14 residues. Trimming removed 0 bases from V and 4 bases from J, with 7 bases in between. Each CDR3 protein gets one entry after TCRdb re-called the reads with MiXCR. The sample shows 900,000 to 950,000 distinct CDR3 sequences, 30% to 40% of them seen only once. This clonotype was observed a handful of times. Its antigen is not identified. The receptor comes from a human donor in good health (CMV status not recorded). Some clones in this sample may be carry-over from other donors' samples. The genes are TRBV6-6 and TRBJ2-1, with a tentative D call TRBD2 (5 bases). Sequences were derived from cultured CD8+ T cells from PBMCs, sampled from culture after CMV antigen stimulation. The CDR3 reads CASSYSRVYNEQFF. In DNA, the CDR3 is TGTGCCAGCAGTTACTCGAGGGTTTACAATGAGCAGTTCTTC.